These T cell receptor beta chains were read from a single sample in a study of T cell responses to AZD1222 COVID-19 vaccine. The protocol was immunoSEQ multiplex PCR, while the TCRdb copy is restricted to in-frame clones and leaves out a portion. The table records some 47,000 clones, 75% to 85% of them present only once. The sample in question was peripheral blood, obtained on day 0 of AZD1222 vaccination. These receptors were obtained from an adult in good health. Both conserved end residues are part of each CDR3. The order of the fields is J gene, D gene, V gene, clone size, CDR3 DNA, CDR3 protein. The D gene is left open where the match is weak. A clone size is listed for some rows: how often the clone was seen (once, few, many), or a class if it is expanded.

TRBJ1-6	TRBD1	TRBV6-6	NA	TGTGCCAGCAGCTCCACGGGACAGGGAAGGGGGAGCTCCTATAATTCACCCCTCCACTTT	CASSSTGQGRGSSYNSPLHF
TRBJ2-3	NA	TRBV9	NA	TGTGCCAGCAGCGTAGCACCCGGGAGAACAGATACGCAGTATTTT	CASSVAPGRTDTQYF
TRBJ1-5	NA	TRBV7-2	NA	TGTGCCAGCAGCTTACTTAAAGATCAGCCCCAGCATTTT	CASSLLKDQPQHF
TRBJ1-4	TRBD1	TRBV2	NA	TGTGCCAGCAGTATTCAGGGGGCGCCGAATGAAAAACTGTTTTTT	CASSIQGAPNEKLFF
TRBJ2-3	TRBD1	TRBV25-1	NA	TGTGCCAGCAGTGAAGAGGTAGGGGGCGCGGGTGATACGCAGTATTTT	CASSEEVGGAGDTQYF
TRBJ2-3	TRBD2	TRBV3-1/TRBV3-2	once	TGTGCCAGCAGACTAGCGGGAGGCCGGCGGGATACGCAGTATTTT	CASRLAGGRRDTQYF
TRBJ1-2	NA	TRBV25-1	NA	TGTGCCAGCAGCTCGGACGTTCAAATCGGCTACACCTTC	CASSSDVQIGYTF
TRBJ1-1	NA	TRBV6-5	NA	TGTGCCAGCAGTTACGTCCGGGGGACTGAAGCTTTCTTT	CASSYVRGTEAFF
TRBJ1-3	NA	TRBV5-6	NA	TGTGCCAGCAGCTTGGGACAACTATTCTCTGGAAACACCATATATTTT	CASSLGQLFSGNTIYF
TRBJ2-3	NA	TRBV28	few	TGTGCCAGCAGTTTTTTTGACAGAACGACAGATACGCAGTATTTT	CASSFFDRTTDTQYF
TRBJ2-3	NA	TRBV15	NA	TGTGCCACCAGCAGGACTAGGGGGAGCACAGATACGCAGTATTTT	CATSRTRGSTDTQYF
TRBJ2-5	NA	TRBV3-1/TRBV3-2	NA	TGTGCCAGCAGCCAAGAGGTTATGTTGAACCAAGAGACCCAGTACTTC	CASSQEVMLNQETQYF
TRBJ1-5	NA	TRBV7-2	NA	TGTGCCAGCAGCTTAGCGGGGGTGGGGAATAGCAATCAGCCCCAGCATTTT	CASSLAGVGNSNQPQHF
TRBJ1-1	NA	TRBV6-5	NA	TGTGCCAGCAGTCCCGCCGGAGCAGGGGCCACTGAAGCTTTCTTT	CASSPAGAGATEAFF